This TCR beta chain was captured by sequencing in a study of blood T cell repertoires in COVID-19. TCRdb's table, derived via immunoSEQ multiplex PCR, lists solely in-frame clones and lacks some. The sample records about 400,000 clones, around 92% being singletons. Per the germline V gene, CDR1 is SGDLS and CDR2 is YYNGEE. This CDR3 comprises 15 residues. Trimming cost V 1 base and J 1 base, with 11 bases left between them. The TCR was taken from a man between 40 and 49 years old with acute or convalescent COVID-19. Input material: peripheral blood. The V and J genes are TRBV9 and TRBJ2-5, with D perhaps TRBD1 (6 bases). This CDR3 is CASSVTAGAQETQYF. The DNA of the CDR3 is TGTGCCAGCAGCGTAACCGCAGGGGCCCAAGAGACCCAGTACTTC.